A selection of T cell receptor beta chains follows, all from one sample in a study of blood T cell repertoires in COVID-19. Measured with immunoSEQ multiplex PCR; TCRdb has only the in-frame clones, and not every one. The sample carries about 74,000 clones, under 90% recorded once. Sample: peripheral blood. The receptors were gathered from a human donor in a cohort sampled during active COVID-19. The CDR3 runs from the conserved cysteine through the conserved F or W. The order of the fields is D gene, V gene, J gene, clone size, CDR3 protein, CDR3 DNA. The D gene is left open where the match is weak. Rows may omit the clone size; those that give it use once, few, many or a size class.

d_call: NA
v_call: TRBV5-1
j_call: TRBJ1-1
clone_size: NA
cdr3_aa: CASSLAVNTEAFF
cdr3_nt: TGCGCCAGCAGCTTGGCAGTGAACACTGAAGCTTTCTTT

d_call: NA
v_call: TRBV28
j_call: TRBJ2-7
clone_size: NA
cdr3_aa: CASSTILGTVRGYEQYF
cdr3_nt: TGTGCCAGCAGTACGATACTAGGGACAGTGCGGGGCTACGAGCAGTACTTC

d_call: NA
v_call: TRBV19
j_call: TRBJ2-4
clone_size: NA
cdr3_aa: CASSIQGTDIQYF
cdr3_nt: TGTGCCAGTAGTATTCAGGGTACGGACATTCAGTACTTC

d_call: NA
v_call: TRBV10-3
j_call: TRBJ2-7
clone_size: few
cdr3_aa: CAISDGSSYEQYF
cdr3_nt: TGTGCCATCAGTGATGGCAGCTCCTACGAGCAGTACTTC

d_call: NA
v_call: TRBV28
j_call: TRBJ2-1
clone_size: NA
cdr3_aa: CASSRDIKTGPKSSYNEQFF
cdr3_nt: TGTGCCAGCAGTCGCGATATCAAGACAGGCCCGAAGAGCTCCTACAATGAGCAGTTCTTC

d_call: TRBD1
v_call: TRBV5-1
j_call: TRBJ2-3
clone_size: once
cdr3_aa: CASHRGGTDTQYF
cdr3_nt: TGCGCCAGCCACAGGGGAGGCACAGATACGCAGTATTTT

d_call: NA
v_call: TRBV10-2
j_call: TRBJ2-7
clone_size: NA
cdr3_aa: CASSEFRGSYEQYF
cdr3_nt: TGCGCCAGCAGTGAGTTCAGGGGCTCCTACGAGCAGTACTTC

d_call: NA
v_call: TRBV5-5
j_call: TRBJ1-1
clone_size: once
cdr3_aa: CASSFIFPNTEAFF
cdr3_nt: TGTGCCAGCAGCTTCATTTTCCCGAACACTGAAGCTTTCTTT

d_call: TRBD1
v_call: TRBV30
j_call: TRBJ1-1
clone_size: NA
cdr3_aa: CAGRGDTEAFF
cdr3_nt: TGTGCCGGCAGGGGGGACACTGAAGCTTTCTTT

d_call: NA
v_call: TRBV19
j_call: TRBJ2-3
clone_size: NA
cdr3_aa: CASRGASVGTDTQYF
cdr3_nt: TGTGCCAGCAGGGGGGCCTCTGTGGGCACAGATACGCAGTATTTT

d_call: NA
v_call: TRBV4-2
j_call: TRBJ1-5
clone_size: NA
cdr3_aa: CASSQDSGGSNQPQHF
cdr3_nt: TGTGCCAGCAGCCAAGATTCCGGAGGAAGCAATCAGCCCCAGCATTTT

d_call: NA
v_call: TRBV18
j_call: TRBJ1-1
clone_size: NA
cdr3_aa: CASSLGQPMNTEAFF
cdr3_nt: TGTGCCAGCTCACTCGGACAGCCCATGAACACTGAAGCTTTCTTT

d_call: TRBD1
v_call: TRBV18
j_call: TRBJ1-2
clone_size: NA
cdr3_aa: CASSPDRVDGYTF
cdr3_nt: TGTGCCAGCTCCCCGGACAGGGTGGATGGCTACACCTTC

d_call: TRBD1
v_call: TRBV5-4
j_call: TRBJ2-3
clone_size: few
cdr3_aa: CASTALPDRSTDTQYF
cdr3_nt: TGTGCCAGCACCGCTCTCCCGGACAGGAGCACAGATACGCAGTATTTT

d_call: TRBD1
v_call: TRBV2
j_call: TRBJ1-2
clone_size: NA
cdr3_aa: CASSVGQGAEGYTF
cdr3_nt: TGTGCCAGCAGTGTGGGACAGGGGGCTGAGGGCTACACCTTC

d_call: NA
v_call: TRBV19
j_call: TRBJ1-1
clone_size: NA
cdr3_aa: CASSVGGGSTEAFF
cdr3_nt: TGTGCCAGTAGTGTGGGAGGGGGGAGCACTGAAGCTTTCTTT

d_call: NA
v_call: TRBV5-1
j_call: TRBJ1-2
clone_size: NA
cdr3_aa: CASSLEQFGYTF
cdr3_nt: TGCGCCAGCAGCTTGGAACAGTTTGGCTACACCTTC

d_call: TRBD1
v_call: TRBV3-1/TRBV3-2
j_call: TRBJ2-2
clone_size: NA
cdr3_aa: CASSRQGASTGELFF
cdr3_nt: TGTGCCAGCTCCCGACAGGGGGCAAGCACCGGGGAGCTGTTTTTT

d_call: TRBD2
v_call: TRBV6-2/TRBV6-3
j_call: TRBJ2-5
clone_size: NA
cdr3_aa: CASSYFSGGTLATKIQETQYF
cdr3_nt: TGTGCCAGCAGTTACTTCAGCGGGGGGACACTCGCAACGAAAATACAAGAGACCCAGTACTTC

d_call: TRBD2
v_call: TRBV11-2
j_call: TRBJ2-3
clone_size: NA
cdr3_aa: CASSSIAGGKITDTQYF
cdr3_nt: TGTGCCAGCAGCTCCATAGCGGGGGGGAAGATTACAGATACGCAGTATTTT

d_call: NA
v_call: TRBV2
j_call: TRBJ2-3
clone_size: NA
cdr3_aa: CASGRTDTQYF
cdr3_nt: TGTGCCAGCGGCCGCACAGATACGCAGTATTTT

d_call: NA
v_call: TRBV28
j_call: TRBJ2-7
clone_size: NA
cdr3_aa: CASSSIYEQYF
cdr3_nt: TGTGCCAGCAGTTCTATTTACGAGCAGTACTTC

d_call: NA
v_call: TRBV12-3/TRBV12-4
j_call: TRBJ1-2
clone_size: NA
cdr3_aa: CASSSFNYGYTF
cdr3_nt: TGTGCCAGCAGTTCCTTTAACTATGGCTACACCTTC

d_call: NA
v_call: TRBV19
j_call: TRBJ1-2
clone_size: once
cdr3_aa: CASSIEEKLSYGYTF
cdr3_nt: TGTGCCAGTAGTATTGAGGAAAAGCTGAGCTATGGCTACACCTTC

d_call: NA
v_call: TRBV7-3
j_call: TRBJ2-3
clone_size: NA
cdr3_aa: CASRSTGNLPGEGGRWDTQYF
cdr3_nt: TGTGCCAGCAGGTCGACCGGTAACCTCCCAGGCGAGGGGGGGCGTTGGGATACGCAGTATTTT

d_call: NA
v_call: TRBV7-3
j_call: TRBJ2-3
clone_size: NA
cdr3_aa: CASSPLASTDTQYF
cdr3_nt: TGTGCCAGCAGCCCCTTGGCATCTACAGATACGCAGTATTTT

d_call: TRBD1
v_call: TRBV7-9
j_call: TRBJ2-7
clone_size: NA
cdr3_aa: CASSPKDRASYEQYF
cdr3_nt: TGTGCCAGCAGCCCAAAGGACAGGGCCAGCTACGAGCAGTACTTC

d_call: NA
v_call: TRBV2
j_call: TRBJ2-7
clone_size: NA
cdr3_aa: CASRTVQTGEQYF
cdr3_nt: TGTGCCAGCAGGACGGTTCAGACGGGGGAGCAGTACTTC

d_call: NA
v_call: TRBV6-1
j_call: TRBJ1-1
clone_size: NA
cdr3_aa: CASSDPGDTEAFF
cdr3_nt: TGTGCCAGCAGTGACCCGGGGGACACTGAAGCTTTCTTT

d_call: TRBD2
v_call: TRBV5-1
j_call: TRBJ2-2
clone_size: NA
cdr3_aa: CASSLEAGGPNTGELFF
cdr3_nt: TGCGCCAGCAGCTTGGAGGCGGGGGGACCGAACACCGGGGAGCTGTTTTTT

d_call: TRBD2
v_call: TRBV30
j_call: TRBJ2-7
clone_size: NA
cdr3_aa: CAWSAPGRGTPVHEQYF
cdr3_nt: TGTGCCTGGAGTGCCCCGGGGCGGGGGACCCCGGTCCACGAGCAGTACTTC

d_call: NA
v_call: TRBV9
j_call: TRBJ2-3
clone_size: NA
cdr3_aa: CASSGSVVDTQYF
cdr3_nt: TGTGCCAGCAGCGGATCGGTGGTAGATACGCAGTATTTT

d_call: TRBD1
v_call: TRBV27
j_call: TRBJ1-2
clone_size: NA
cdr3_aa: CASGQGAGYGYTF
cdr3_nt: TGTGCCAGCGGACAGGGGGCAGGGTATGGCTACACCTTC

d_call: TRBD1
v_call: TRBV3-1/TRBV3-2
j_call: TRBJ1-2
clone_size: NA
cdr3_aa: CASSPRRDRSYGYTF
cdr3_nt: TGTGCCAGCAGCCCACGCCGGGACAGGAGCTATGGCTACACCTTC

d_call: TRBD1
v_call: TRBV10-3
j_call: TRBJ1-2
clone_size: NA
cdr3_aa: CAISEQGASGYTF
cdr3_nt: TGTGCCATCAGTGAGCAGGGGGCAAGTGGCTACACCTTC

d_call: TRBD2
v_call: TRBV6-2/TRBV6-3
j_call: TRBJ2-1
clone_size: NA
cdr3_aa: CASSSAGKAFYEQFF
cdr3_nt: TGTGCCAGCAGTTCAGCGGGGAAGGCATTCTATGAGCAGTTCTTC

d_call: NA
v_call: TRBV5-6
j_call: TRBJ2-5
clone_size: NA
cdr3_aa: CASSSGGSTQYF
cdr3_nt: TGTGCCAGCAGTTCAGGTGGCTCGACCCAGTACTTC

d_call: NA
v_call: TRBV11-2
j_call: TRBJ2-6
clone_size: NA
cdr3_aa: CASSLGWGAGLSGANVLTF
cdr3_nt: TGTGCCAGCAGCTTAGGATGGGGCGCGGGGTTATCTGGGGCCAACGTCCTGACTTTC

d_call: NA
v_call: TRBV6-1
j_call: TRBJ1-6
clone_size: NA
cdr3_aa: CASSEGRPSYNSPLHF
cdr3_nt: TGTGCCAGCAGTGAAGGCAGGCCCTCCTATAATTCACCCCTCCACTTT

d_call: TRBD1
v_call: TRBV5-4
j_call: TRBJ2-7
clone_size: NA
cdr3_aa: CASKLDRGLHEQYF
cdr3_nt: TGTGCCAGCAAACTGGACAGGGGGCTCCACGAGCAGTACTTC

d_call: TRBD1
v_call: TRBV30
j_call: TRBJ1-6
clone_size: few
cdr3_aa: CAWSPSGTGVDSPLHF
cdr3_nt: TGTGCCTGGAGCCCCTCCGGGACAGGGGTGGATTCACCCCTCCACTTT

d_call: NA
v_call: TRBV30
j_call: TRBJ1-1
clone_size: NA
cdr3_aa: CAWSVRGGTEAFF
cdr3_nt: TGTGCCTGGAGTGTACGAGGAGGCACTGAAGCTTTCTTT

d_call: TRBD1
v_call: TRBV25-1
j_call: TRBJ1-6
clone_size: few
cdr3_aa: CASSARQGVDSPLHF
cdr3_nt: TGTGCCAGCAGTGCCCGACAGGGAGTGGATTCACCCCTCCACTTT